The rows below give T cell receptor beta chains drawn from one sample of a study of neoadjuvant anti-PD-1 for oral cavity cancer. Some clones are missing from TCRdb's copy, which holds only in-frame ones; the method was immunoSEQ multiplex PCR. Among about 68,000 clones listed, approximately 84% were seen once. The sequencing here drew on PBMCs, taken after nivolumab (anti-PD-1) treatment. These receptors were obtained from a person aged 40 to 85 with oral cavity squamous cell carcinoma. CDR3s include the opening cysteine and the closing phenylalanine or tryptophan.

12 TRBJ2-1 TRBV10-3 CANRDQNNEQFF
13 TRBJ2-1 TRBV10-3 CAISEKSTSEQFF
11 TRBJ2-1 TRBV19 CASGRADEQFF
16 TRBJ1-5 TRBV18 CASSPQGADWNQPQHF
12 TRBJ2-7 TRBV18 CASSPSLYEQYF
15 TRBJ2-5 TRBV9 CASTPGGGKQETQYF
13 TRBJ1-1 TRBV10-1 CASSDPGQTQAFF
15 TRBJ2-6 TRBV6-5 CASRTTGPGANVLTF
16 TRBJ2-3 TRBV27 CASSLIPRTATDTQYF
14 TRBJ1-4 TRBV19 CASSTQGGGEKLFF
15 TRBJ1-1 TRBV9 CASSDRDAANTEAFF
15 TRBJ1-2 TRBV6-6 CASSRGTGIGYGYTF
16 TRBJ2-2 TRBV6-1 CASSEFAVQNTGELFF
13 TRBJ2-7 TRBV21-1 CASRGWDSHEQYF
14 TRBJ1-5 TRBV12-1 CASSLDRDNQPQHF
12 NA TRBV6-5 CASSSDSYEQYF
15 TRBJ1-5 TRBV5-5 CASSLQTGKNQPQHF
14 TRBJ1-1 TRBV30 CAWRPGGSWTEAFF